Below are 9 T cell receptor beta chains sequenced from a single sample in a study of identical twins (dated by TCRdb to about 2016). To prepare the library, 5' RACE was applied. For sequencing, an Illumina HiSeq 2000 was employed. TCRdb trimmed public reads at Q25 via fastp, called clones via MiXCR and kept in-frame beta chains. A single entry per CDR3 protein holds the most common genes and DNA from its merged rows. The sample records some 760,000 distinct CDR3 sequences, 15% to 20% of which are singletons. The ten top clones hold around 12% of the sample. These data were likewise used in another study, on T cells expressing NK-cell markers.

The sequencing input was PBMCs. The receptors here all came from a young woman in good health.

The chain recombines TRBV7-9 with TRBJ1-1; 8 bases map to TRBD1. Germline-derived CDR1 and CDR2 are SEHNR and FQNEAQ (reference sequence). The J segment lost 4 bases and the V segment lost 5 bases, leaving 6 bases of the junction unmatched. The CDR3 loop spans 14 amino acids. Here the CDR3 reads CASSIDRGATEAFF. DNA of the CDR3: TGTGCCAGCAGCATCGACAGGGGTGCCACTGAAGCTTTCTTT.

This rearrangement joins TRBV6-1 to TRBJ2-5; possible D gene TRBD2, 7 bases. Germline CDR1 and CDR2: MNHNS and SASEGT. The V end was cut by 7 bases, the J end by 5 bases, with 14 bases between. The CDR3 spans 13 residues. Here the CDR3 DNA reads TGTGCCAGCATTCCAAGGGGGGGGGAGACCCAGTACTTC. Its protein product is CASIPRGGETQYF.

The J gene is TRBJ2-5, the V gene TRBV12-3 or TRBV12-4; D possibly corresponds to TRBD2 (6 bases). The length of the CDR3 is 14 residues. Trimming stripped 2 bases from V and 2 bases from J, with 9 bases between. CDR3 loop: CASSLRAGQETQYF. CDR3 sequence (DNA): TGTGCCAGCAGTTTAAGGGCGGGACAAGAGACCCAGTACTTC.

This clonotype occurred many times. The chain is built from TRBV10-3 and TRBJ1-5; possible D gene TRBD1, 5 bases. Germline assignment: CDR1 ENHRY and CDR2 SYGVKD. The CDR3 covers 14 residues. Trimming cost V 5 bases and J 4 bases, with 12 bases left between them. CDR3 in amino acids: CAISPGAGNQPQHF. In DNA form, the CDR3 reads TGTGCCATCAGTCCCGGCGCAGGGAATCAGCCCCAGCATTTT.

This rearrangement joins TRBV29-1 to TRBJ2-7; no reliable D call. The CDR3 contains 13 residues. CDR1 and CDR2 (germline): SQVTM, ANQGSEA. With 4 bases removed from V and 2 bases from J, the gap between germline ends came to 12 bases. The CDR3 loop is CSVGFSRAYEQYF. The CDR3 nucleotides read TGCAGCGTTGGTTTCTCCCGCGCCTACGAGCAGTACTTC.

The chain recombines TRBV5-1 with TRBJ2-3; 11 bases are a match to TRBD2. The length of the CDR3 is 15 residues. With V trimmed by 3 bases and J by 8 bases, 8 bases remained unmatched. From germline, CDR1 is SGHRS and CDR2 YFSETQ. The CDR3 region is CASSSGVGTSGTQYF. Written as DNA, the CDR3 is TGCGCCAGCAGCTCGGGGGTCGGGACTAGCGGTACGCAGTATTTT.

This chain links TRBV20-1 with TRBJ2-1; 11 nucleotides align to TRBD2. The germline V gene has CDR1 DFQATT and CDR2 SNEGSKA (reference sequence). The CDR3 has 14 amino acids. The junction had 5 bases not matched to a gene; V was cut back by 5 bases and J by 5 bases. Here the CDR3 DNA reads TGCAGTGCTCTTCTAGCGGGGGGCGACAATGAGCAGTTCTTC. This sequence encodes CSALLAGGDNEQFF.

This clonotype was seen a handful of times. In DNA form, the CDR3 reads TGTGCCAGCAGCCTAGGCCCCGGGGCTCCGACAGATACGCAGTATTTT. Translation gives CASSLGPGAPTDTQYF. The chain links TRBV14 to TRBJ2-3; the D call may be TRBD1 or TRBD2 (5 bases each). The V and J ends lost 4 bases and 3 bases respectively, with 17 bases between them. Germline CDR1 reads SGHDN; CDR2 reads FVKESK. This CDR3 has 16 residues. Supplemented by reference TRBV14 and TRBJ2-3, the full variable domain reads EAGVTQFPSHSVIEKGQTVTLRCDPISGHDNLYWYRRVMGKEIKFLLHFVKESKQDESGMPNNRFLAERTGGTYSTLKVQPAELEDSGVYFCASSLGPGAPTDTQYFGPGTRLTVL.

V usage is TRBV13 and J usage is TRBJ2-7; D gene ambiguous. The V end was cut by 5 bases, the J end by 0 bases, with 8 bases between. This CDR3 region has 13 residues. Germline V gene sequence: CDR1 PRHDT, CDR2 FYEKMQ (reference sequence). As DNA, the CDR3 is TGTGCCAGCAGCCCCCTACACTCCTACGAGCAGTACTTC. Protein sequence: CASSPLHSYEQYF.